The clone carrying this T cell receptor (beta chain) was seen only a few times. The data stem from a study of T cell changes during pregnancy in multiple sclerosis. Using immunoSEQ multiplex PCR, the repertoire was profiled, and TCRdb retains in-frame clones only, with some absent. The table records some 19,000 clones, 88% of them present only once. Trimming took off 4 bases at V and 5 bases at J, with 8 bases between the two ends. The germline gives CDR1 SEHNR, CDR2 FQNEAQ (reference sequence). The CDR3 sequence is 13 residues long. The sequence came from a female donor in good health, enrolled as a control in a pregnancy study. The specimen was CD8+ T cells from peripheral blood mononuclear cells, collected after pregnancy. The chain is built from TRBV7-9 and TRBJ2-2; D is possibly TRBD1 (5 bases). The CDR3, as DNA: TGTGCCAGCAGCTCCCAGGGAACCGGGGAGCTGTTTTTT. As protein: CASSSQGTGELFF.